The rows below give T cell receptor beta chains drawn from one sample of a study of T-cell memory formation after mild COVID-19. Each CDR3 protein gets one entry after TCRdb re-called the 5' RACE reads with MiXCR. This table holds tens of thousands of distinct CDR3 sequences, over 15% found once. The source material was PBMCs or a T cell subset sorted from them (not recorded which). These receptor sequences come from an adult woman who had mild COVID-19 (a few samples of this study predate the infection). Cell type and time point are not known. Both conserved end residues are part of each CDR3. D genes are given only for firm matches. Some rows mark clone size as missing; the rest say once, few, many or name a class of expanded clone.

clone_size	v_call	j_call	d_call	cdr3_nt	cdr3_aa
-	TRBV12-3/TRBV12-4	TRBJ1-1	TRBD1	TGTGCCAGCAGCTGGGACAGGGGGAACACTGAAGCTTTCTTT	CASSWDRGNTEAFF
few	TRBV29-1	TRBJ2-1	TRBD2	TGCAGCGTCGAAAGTGTGGCGGGAGACAATGAGCAGTTCTTC	CSVESVAGDNEQFF
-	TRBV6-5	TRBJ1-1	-	TGTGCCAGCAGTATGACGACGGTGAACACTGAAGCTTTCTTT	CASSMTTVNTEAFF
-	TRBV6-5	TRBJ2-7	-	TGTGCCAGCAGTTACGGGACATCCTACGAGCAGTACTTC	CASSYGTSYEQYF
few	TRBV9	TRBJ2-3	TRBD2	TGTGCCAGCAGCCACCAAACTAGCGGGGAGCGAGATACGCAGTATTTT	CASSHQTSGERDTQYF
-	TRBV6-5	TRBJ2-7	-	TGTGCCAGCAGTTACTCGGACAGAGACTACGAGCAGTACTTC	CASSYSDRDYEQYF
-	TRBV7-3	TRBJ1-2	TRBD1	TGTGCCAGCAGCCCCGGACAGGGTTTGGGCTATGGCTACACCTTC	CASSPGQGLGYGYTF
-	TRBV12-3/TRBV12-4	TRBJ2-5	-	TGTGCCAGCAGTTTAGCGCGAGGGGAGACCCAGTACTTC	CASSLARGETQYF
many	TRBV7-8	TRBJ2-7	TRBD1	TGTGCCAGCAGCTTGGACAGGGGGCCCATAGGGGCCTACGAGCAGTACTTC	CASSLDRGPIGAYEQYF
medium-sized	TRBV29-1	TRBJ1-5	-	TGCAGCGTGAGGACGGGTGGTCAGCCCCAGCATTTT	CSVRTGGQPQHF
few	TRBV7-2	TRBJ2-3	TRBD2	TGTGCCAGCAGCCCAGAGGGACTAGCGGGGGGACGGGCAGATACGCAGTATTTT	CASSPEGLAGGRADTQYF
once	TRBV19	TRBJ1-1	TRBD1	TGTGCCAGTAGTATAACAGGGGGTGCTGAAGCTTTCTTT	CASSITGGAEAFF
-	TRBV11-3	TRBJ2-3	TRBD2	TGTGCCAGCAGCTTAGGGGTACTAGCGCGAGATACGCAGTATTTT	CASSLGVLARDTQYF
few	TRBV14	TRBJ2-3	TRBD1	TGTGCCAGCAGCCAGGAGACAGGGGGCACAGATACGCAGTATTTT	CASSQETGGTDTQYF
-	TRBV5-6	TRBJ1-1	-	TGTGCCAGCAGCTTGGACAGGGACTACACTGAAGCTTTCTTT	CASSLDRDYTEAFF
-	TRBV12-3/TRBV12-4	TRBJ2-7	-	TGTGCCAGCAGTCATCTCGGACAGAGAGTTTCCTCCTACGAGCAGTACTTC	CASSHLGQRVSSYEQYF
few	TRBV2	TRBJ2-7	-	TGTGCCAGCAGTGAAGGCCAGGGGATGGGGTACGAGCAGTACTTC	CASSEGQGMGYEQYF
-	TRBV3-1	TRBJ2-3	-	TGTGCCAGCAGCCTTACTGGGGACACAGATACGCAGTGTTTT	CASSLTGDTDTQCF
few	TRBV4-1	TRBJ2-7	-	TGCGCCAGCAGCCAAGAACCGGCCTTGGGCTCCTACGAGCAGTACTTC	CASSQEPALGSYEQYF
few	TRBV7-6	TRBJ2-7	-	TGTGCCAGCAGCTTAGGGGACGGACCTACTTTAGAGCAGTACTTC	CASSLGDGPTLEQYF
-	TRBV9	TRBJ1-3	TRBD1	TGTGCCAGCAGCCCGACAGGGTCTGGAAACACCATATATTTT	CASSPTGSGNTIYF
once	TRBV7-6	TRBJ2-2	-	TGTGCCAGCAGCGCCTCAGGGCCGGGCACCGGGGAGCTGTTTTTT	CASSASGPGTGELFF
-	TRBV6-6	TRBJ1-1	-	TGTGCCAGCAGTTACTCGATCGAGGCGGTCGGGAACACTGAAGCTTTCTTT	CASSYSIEAVGNTEAFF
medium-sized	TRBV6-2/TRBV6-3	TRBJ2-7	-	TGTGCCAGCAGCTATAGCGGAATGGGCTACGAGCAGTACTTC	CASSYSGMGYEQYF
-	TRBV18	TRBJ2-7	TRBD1	TGTGCCAGCTCCCCAGGGGGCGACCGAAACGAGCAGTACTTC	CASSPGGDRNEQYF
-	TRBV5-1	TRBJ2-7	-	TGCGCCAGCAGCTACCCGGGGGCCTACGAGCAGTACTTC	CASSYPGAYEQYF
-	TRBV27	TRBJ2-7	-	TGTGCCAGCAGTCCTCCGGGTGCCACCTACGAGCAGTACTTC	CASSPPGATYEQYF
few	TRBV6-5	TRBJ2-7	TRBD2	TGTGCCAGCAGCAACGGCCCTAGCGGGAGCGAGCAGTACTTC	CASSNGPSGSEQYF
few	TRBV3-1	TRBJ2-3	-	TGTGCCAGCAGCCAAGCCGACATCTTGAATACGCAGTATTTT	CASSQADILNTQYF
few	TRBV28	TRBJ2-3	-	TGTGCCAGCCGGCTTGATGACATAAGCACAGATACGCAGTATTTT	CASRLDDISTDTQYF
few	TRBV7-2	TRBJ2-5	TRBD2	TGTGCCAGCAGCCTGGGAGTGTCTAGCGGGCCCCAAGAGACCCAGTACTTC	CASSLGVSSGPQETQYF
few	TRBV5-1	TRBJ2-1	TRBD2	TGCGCCAGCAGCTCTGGACTAGCGGGGGGTGATGAGCAGTTCTTC	CASSSGLAGGDEQFF
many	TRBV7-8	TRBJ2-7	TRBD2	TGTGCCAGCAGCTCGGGACTAGCGATCTACGAGCAGTACTTC	CASSSGLAIYEQYF
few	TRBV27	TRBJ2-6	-	TGTGCCAGCAGTTTCTACTCTGGGGCCAACGTCCTGACTTTC	CASSFYSGANVLTF